The T cell receptor beta chain described here comes from a study of blood T cell repertoires in COVID-19. About the study: COVID-19 samples from acute and convalescent phases originated in the United States, Italy and Spain.

Libraries were prepared by immunoSEQ multiplex PCR; TCRdb keeps only in-frame clonotypes and omits some of them. The data hold about 220,000 clones, with around 84% observed a single time. The CDR3 runs 14 residues. CDR1 and CDR2 from the germline V gene are SGHTA and FQGNSA. V gave up 1 base and J gave up 5 bases; unmatched junction bases: 5. This clonotype was obtained from a man in his fifties with active or convalescent COVID-19. V is TRBV7-2 and J is TRBJ2-7, with 7 bases identical to TRBD2. What was sequenced was peripheral blood. CDR3 sequence (DNA): TGTGCCAGCAGCTTAGGATGGGGAGGGGACGAGCAGTACGTC. The encoded protein is CASSLGWGGDEQYV.